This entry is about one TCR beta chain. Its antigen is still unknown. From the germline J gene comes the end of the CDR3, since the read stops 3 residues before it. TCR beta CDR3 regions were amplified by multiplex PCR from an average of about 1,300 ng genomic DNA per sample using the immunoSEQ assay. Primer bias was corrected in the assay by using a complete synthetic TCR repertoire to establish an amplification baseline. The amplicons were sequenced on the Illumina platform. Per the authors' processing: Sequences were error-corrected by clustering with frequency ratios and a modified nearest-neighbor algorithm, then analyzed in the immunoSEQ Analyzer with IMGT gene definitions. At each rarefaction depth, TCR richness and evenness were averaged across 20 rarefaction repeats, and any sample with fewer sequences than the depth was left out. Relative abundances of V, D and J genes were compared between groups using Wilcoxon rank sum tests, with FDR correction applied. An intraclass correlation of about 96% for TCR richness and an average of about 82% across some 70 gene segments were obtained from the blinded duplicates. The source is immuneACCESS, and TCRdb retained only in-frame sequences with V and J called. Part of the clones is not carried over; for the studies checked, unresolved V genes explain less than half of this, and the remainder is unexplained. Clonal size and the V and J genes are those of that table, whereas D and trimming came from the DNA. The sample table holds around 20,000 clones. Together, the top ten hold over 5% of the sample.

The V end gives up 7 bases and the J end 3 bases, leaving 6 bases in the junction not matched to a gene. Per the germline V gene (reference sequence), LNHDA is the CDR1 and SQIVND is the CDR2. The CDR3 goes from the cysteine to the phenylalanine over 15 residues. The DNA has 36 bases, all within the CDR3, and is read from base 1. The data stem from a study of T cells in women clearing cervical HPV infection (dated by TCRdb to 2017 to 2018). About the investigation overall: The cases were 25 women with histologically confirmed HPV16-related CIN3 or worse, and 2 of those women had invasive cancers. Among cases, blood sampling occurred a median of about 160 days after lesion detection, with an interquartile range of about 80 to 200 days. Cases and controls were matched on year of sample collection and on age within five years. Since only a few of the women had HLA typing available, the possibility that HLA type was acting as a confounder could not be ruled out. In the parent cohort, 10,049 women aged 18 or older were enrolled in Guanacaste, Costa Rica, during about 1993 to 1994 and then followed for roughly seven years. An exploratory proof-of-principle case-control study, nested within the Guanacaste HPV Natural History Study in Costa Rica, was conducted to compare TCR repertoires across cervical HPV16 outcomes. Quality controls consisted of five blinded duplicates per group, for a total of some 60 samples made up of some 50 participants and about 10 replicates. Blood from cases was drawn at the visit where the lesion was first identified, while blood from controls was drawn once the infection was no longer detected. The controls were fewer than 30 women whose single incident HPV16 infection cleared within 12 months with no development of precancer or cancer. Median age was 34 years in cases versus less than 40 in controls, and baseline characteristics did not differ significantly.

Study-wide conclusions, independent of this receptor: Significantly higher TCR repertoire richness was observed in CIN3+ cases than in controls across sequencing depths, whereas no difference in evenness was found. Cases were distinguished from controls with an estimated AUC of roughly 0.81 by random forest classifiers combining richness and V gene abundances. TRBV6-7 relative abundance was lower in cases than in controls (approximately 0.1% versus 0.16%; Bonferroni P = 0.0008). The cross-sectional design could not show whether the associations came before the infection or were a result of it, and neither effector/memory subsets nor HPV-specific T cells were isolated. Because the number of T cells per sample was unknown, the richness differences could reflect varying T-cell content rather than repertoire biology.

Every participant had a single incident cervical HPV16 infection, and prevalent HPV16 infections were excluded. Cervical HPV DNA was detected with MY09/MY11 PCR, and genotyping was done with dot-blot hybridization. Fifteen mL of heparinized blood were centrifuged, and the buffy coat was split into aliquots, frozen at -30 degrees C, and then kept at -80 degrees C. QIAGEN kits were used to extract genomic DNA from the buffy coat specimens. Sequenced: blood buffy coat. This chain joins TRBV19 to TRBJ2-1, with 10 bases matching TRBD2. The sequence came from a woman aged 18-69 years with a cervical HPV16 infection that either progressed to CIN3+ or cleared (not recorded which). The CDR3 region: CASTSGGRIYNEQFF. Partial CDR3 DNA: TGTGCCAGTACTAGCGGGGGAAGAATCTACAATGAG.